The 13 T cell receptor beta chains presented below share a single source sample, sequenced in a study of cytomegalovirus exposure and HLA in healthy donors. The primer mix had 60 Vbeta and 13 Jbeta primers. Some clones are missing from TCRdb's copy, which holds only in-frame ones; the method was immunoSEQ multiplex PCR. Here the sample spans roughly 150,000 clones, roughly 65% being singletons. The sequenced material came from PBMCs. These TCRs come from a woman aged 30 to 39 in good health and CMV-seronegative.

V is TRBV6-5 and J is TRBJ1-1; possibly TRBD1 for D (5 bases). CDR3 size: 15 residues. The germline gives CDR1 MNHEY, CDR2 SVGAGI. V was clipped by 6 bases and J by 3 bases, with 17 bases between them. The CDR3 loop reads CASSPYRTLHTEAFF. The CDR3 nucleotides are TGTGCCAGCAGCCCCTACAGGACACTGCACACTGAAGCTTTCTTT.

The genes are TRBV10-3 and TRBJ2-3, with TRBD2 identical over 10 bases. V shed 6 bases, J shed 3 bases, and the junction held 6 bases outside the gene matches. CDR1 ENHRY and CDR2 SYGVKD come from the germline V gene. The CDR3 runs 15 residues. The CDR3 reads CAISPLAGATDTQYF. The CDR3 DNA sequence: TGTGCCATCAGCCCCCTAGCGGGAGCGACAGATACGCAGTATTTT.

As for this clone: Other DNA sequences in the sample encode the same CDR3. The genes are TRBV5-6 and TRBJ2-1, with a tentative D call TRBD1 (5 bases). Trimming removed 2 bases from V and 6 bases from J, with 12 bases in between. Germline V gene lookup returns CDR1 SGHDT and CDR2 YYEEEE. This CDR3 spans 14 amino acids. CDR3 nucleotide sequence: TGTGCCAGCAGCTTAGGACAAGGCATCAATGAGCAGTTCTTC. It codes for CASSLGQGINEQFF. Full variable domain (missing parts from reference TRBV5-6 and TRBJ2-1): DAGVTQSPTHLIKTRGQQVTLRCSPKSGHDTVSWYQQALGQGPQFIFQYYEEEERQRGNFPDRFSGHQFPNYSSELNVNALLLGDSALYLCASSLGQGINEQFFGPGTRLTVL.

The rearrangement joins TRBV25-1 to TRBJ2-1; TRBD1 matches 10 bases. In germline, CDR1 is MGHDK, CDR2 SYGVNS. This CDR3 has 17 residues. The junction had 12 bases not matched to a gene; V was cut back by 3 bases and J by 7 bases. The CDR3 sequence is CASSDPTPGQGLNEQFF. For the CDR3, the DNA is TGTGCCAGCAGTGACCCAACGCCGGGACAGGGGTTAAATGAGCAGTTCTTC.

The chain couples TRBV7-8 to TRBJ2-1, with 7 bases matching TRBD2. CDR3 length: 15 amino acids. Germline lookup yields CDR1 SGHVS and CDR2 FQNEAQ. V shed 8 bases, J shed 5 bases, and the junction held 12 bases outside the gene matches. CDR3 amino acids: CASGRGLPKNNEQFF. DNA of the CDR3: TGTGCCAGCGGCCGGGGACTACCCAAAAACAATGAGCAGTTCTTC.

The rearrangement uses TRBV28 and TRBJ2-5; tentative D call: TRBD2 (6 bases). There are 16 residues in the CDR3. The V gene lost 3 bases and the J gene lost 4 bases, with 18 bases spanning the gap. Germline values: CDR1 MDHEN, CDR2 SYDVKM. Here the CDR3 reads CASSFGGRESLETQYF. CDR3 nucleotide sequence: TGTGCCAGCAGTTTTGGGGGACGGGAGTCCTTAGAGACCCAGTACTTC.

This chain uses TRBV19 with TRBJ2-7; 7 nucleotides agree with TRBD2. Trimming took 2 bases from V and 0 from J; bases not matched to a gene: 4. CDR1 and CDR2 from the germline V gene are LNHDA and SQIVND (reference sequence). This CDR3 region has 15 residues. Here the CDR3 reads CASSIPGGSSYEQYF. The CDR3 DNA reads TGTGCCAGTAGTATACCGGGAGGTAGCTCCTACGAGCAGTACTTC.

This clone was seen just once. The genes are TRBV7-9 and TRBJ2-5, with 8 bases aligning to TRBD1. The CDR3 is 12 amino acids. V lost 10 bases to trimming and J lost 3 bases; unmatched junction nucleotides: 4. Germline-derived CDR1 and CDR2 are SEHNR and FQNEAQ (reference sequence). CDR3 nucleotide sequence: TGTGCCACCAAGACAGGGGAAGAGACCCAGTACTTC. Its translation is CATKTGEETQYF. Full variable domain (outside the CDR3, taken from reference TRBV7-9 and TRBJ2-5): DTGVSQNPRHKITKRGQNVTFRCDPISEHNRLYWYRQTLGQGPEFLTYFQNEAQLEKSRLLSDRFSAERPKGSFSTLEIQRTEQGDSAMYLCATKTGEETQYFGPGTRLLVL.

This chain joins TRBV6-5 and TRBJ2-5; 11 bases agree with TRBD2. J was trimmed by 3 bases and V by 10 bases; bases with no gene match: 4. Germline CDR1 MNHEY, CDR2 SVGAGI. The CDR3 runs 13 residues. The CDR3, as DNA: TGTGCCACCCCGGGACTAGCGGAAGAGACCCAGTACTTC. Amino acids: CATPGLAEETQYF.

The V gene is TRBV7-2, the J gene TRBJ2-3, with D possibly TRBD2 on 5 matching bases. The CDR3 contains 14 residues. Trimming shortened V by 10 bases and J by 0 bases, and 14 bases separated the two germline ends. Germline loops: CDR1 SGHTA, CDR2 FQGNSA. CDR3 residues: CATKDSSSTDTQYF. The CDR3 coding sequence is TGTGCCACCAAGGACTCATCTAGCACAGATACGCAGTATTTT.

The rearrangement links TRBV5-1 to TRBJ1-2; the D gene is possibly TRBD1 (6 bases). The length of the CDR3 is 14 residues. The V and J ends lost 0 bases and 4 bases respectively, with 10 bases between them. Germline V gene lookup returns CDR1 SGHRS and CDR2 YFSETQ. The CDR3 DNA reads as TGCGCCAGCAGCTTGGGGGAAGGGGGCTATGGCTACACCTTC. This gives the protein CASSLGEGGYGYTF.

A note on this clone: An end of the junction differs from the germline gene, which may be a read error. This chain connects TRBV7-6 to TRBJ1-5; 9 bases fit TRBD1. The CDR3 runs to 15 residues. The germline gives CDR1 SGHVS, CDR2 FNYEAQ. CDR3 bases: TGTGCCGGCAGCTTTGGGACAGGGAGGGATCAGCCCCAGCATTTT. Encoded protein: CAGSFGTGRDQPQHF.

This chain joins TRBV7-9 and TRBJ2-7; tentative D call: TRBD2 (6 bases). From germline, CDR1 is SEHNR and CDR2 FQNEAQ (reference sequence). This CDR3 contains 14 residues. V shed 5 bases and J shed 6 bases, with 17 bases lying between them. CDR3 residues: CASSRQTGEPEQYF. The CDR3 coding sequence is TGTGCCAGCAGCCGCCAGACGGGAGAACCCGAGCAGTACTTC.